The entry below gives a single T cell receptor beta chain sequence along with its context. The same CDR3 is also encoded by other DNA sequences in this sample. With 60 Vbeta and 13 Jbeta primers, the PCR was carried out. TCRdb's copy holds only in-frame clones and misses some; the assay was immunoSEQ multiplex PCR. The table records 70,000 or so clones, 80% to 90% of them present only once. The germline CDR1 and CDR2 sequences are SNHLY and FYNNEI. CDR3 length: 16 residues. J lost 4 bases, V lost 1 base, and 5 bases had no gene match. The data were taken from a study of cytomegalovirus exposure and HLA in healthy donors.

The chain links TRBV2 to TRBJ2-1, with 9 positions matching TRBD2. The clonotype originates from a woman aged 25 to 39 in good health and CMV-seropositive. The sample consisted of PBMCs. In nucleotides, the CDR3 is TGTGCCAGCAGTGAAGTTCGACTAGCGGTATACAATGAGCAGTTCTTC. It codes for CASSEVRLAVYNEQFF.